Listed here are 8 T cell receptor beta chains from one sample, sequenced in a study of CD8 T cells in Susac syndrome. Reverse transcription of roughly 0.45 to 1 ug RNA used random hexamers. TCRdb processed the immunoSEQ multiplex PCR reads anew with MiXCR; each CDR3 protein has one entry. Of about 66,000 distinct CDR3 sequences listed, over 85% are singletons. The sample taken for sequencing was CD8+ T cells from PBMCs. Receptor source: a human donor with multiple sclerosis.

This clonotype has a single count. The chain has TRBV2 and TRBJ2-2, with D hard to call. V was cut by 2 bases and J by 4 bases, with 8 bases left in between. Germline V gives CDR1 SNHLY, CDR2 FYNNEI. CDR3 length: 14 amino acids. CDR3 amino acids: CASSESSFTGELFF. The CDR3 DNA reads TGTGCCAGCAGTGAAAGTTCGTTCACCGGGGAGCTGTTTTTT.

The gene calls are TRBV25-1 and TRBJ2-7, with D perhaps TRBD2 (6 bases). The CDR3 extends over 15 amino acids. Germline V gene sequence: CDR1 MGHDK, CDR2 SYGVNS. V lost 4 bases to trimming and J lost 4 bases, with 17 bases between them. The CDR3 DNA sequence: TGTGCCAGCAGTGCCTACCGGGAGTTGGGTTACGAGCAGTACTTC. Its protein product is CASSAYRELGYEQYF.

This clonotype was counted a single time. The CDR3 coding sequence is TGTGCCAGCAGCTTAATGGGACAGGGGGCCGATGAGCAGTTCTTC. This sequence encodes CASSLMGQGADEQFF. J is TRBJ2-1 and V is TRBV13, with 12 bases aligning to TRBD1. The CDR3 is 15 residues long. The ends lost 2 bases at V and 8 bases at J; junction bases unmatched: 4. In germline, CDR1 is PRHDT, CDR2 FYEKMQ (reference sequence).

This sequence joins TRBV27 and TRBJ2-1; 11 bases are a match to TRBD2. Looked up from germline, CDR1 is MNHEY and CDR2 is SMNVEV (reference sequence). The CDR3 has 14 residues. The V and J ends lost 6 bases and 7 bases, in that order; junction bases with no gene match: 5. CDR3 sequence: CASRLAGGINEQFF. DNA of the CDR3: TGTGCCAGCAGGCTAGCGGGAGGTATTAATGAGCAGTTCTTC.

The V gene is TRBV24-1, the J gene TRBJ2-1; no clear D. The V end lost 0 bases, the J end lost 7 bases, and 3 bases lay between the germline ends. Germline V gene data show CDR1 as KGHDR and CDR2 as SFDVKD. This CDR3 region has 12 residues. The CDR3 is CATSDLLNEQFF. CDR3 nucleotide sequence: TGTGCCACCAGTGATTTGCTTAATGAGCAGTTCTTC.

This chain connects TRBV3-1 to TRBJ2-1; D is ambiguous. The CDR3 loop spans 13 amino acids. In germline, CDR1 is LGHDT, CDR2 YNNKEL (reference sequence). Trimming took off 1 base at V and 4 bases at J, with 5 bases between the two ends. The CDR3 loop is CASSQGNYNEQFF. The CDR3 DNA reads as TGTGCCAGCAGCCAAGGGAATTACAATGAGCAGTTCTTC.

The V gene is TRBV7-8, the J gene TRBJ2-1; D perhaps matches TRBD2 (5 bases). There are 17 residues in the CDR3. The V end lost 2 bases, the J end lost 3 bases, and 17 bases lay between the germline ends. The germline V gene encodes CDR1 SGHVS and CDR2 FQNEAQ. The CDR3 reads CASSLTLPRGNYNEQFF. CDR3 sequence (DNA): TGTGCCAGCAGCTTAACCCTCCCAAGAGGGAACTACAATGAGCAGTTCTTC.

V is TRBV29-1 and J is TRBJ2-4, with a possible D match to TRBD1 (5 bases). Germline-derived CDR1 and CDR2 are SQVTM and ANQGSEA. The CDR3 runs to 13 residues. Between the trimmed V and J ends, which lost 3 bases and 6 bases, there was a span of 12 bases. As DNA, the CDR3 is TGCAGCGTTGACGGCCAGGGATTAAACATTCAGTACTTC. Translating it yields CSVDGQGLNIQYF.